This record looks at one T cell receptor (beta chain) sequence and its context. These data are taken from a study of blood T cell repertoires in COVID-19. At the level of the study: Sources were T cells, B-cell-depleted T cells, or PBMCs; the material itself was cDNA or gDNA.

CDR3 length: 15 amino acids. Germline CDR1 is SGHDT and CDR2 is YYEEEE. Between the trimmed V and J ends, which lost 3 bases and 1 base, there was a span of 13 bases. In the study's own analysis: Estimates of nucleated cell counts were drawn from the amplification of reference gene primers. Using immunoSEQ multiplex PCR, the repertoire was profiled, and TCRdb retains in-frame clones only, with some absent. The V and J calls and clone size come from that table; D and trimming were worked out from the DNA. The sample lists around 160,000 clones; approximately 85% were seen once. Source material: peripheral blood. This receptor was taken from a woman aged 60-70 years with COVID-19, enrolled during active disease. The chain uses TRBV5-6 and TRBJ1-1, with D maybe TRBD1 (6 bases). The CDR3, as DNA: TGTGCCAGCAGCTCTGAACAGGGTTGGAACACTGAAGCTTTCTTT. Amino acid sequence: CASSSEQGWNTEAFF.